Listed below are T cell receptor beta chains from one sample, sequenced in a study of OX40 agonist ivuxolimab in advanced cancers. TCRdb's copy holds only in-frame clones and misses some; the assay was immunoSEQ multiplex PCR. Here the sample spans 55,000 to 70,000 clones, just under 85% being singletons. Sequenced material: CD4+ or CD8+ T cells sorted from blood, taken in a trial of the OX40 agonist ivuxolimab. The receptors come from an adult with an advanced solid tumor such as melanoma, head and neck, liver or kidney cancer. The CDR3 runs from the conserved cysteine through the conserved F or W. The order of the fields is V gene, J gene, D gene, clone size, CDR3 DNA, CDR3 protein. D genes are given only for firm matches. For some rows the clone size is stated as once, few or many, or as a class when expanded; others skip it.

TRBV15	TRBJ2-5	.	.	TGTGCCACCAGCAGAGAAGCGGTGTCCACACAGGAGACCCAGTACTTC	CATSREAVSTQETQYF
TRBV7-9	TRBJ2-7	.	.	TGTGCCAGCAGCTTTCCGTACCTCGAGCAGTACTTC	CASSFPYLEQYF
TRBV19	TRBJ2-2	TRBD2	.	TGTGCCAGTCGCTTTCTAGCGGGGGGCACCGGGGAGCTGTTTTTT	CASRFLAGGTGELFF
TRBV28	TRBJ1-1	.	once	TGTGCCAGCAGTCCCTCGGTTTTGGAGGGCACTGAAGCTTTCTTT	CASSPSVLEGTEAFF
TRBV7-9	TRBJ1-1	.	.	TGTGCCAGCAGCTTAGAGGGACGGAGGTTTGAAGCTTTCTTT	CASSLEGRRFEAFF
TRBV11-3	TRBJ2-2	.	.	TGTGCCAGCAGCTTAGGTCTACAAGGCACCGGGGAGCTGTTTTTT	CASSLGLQGTGELFF
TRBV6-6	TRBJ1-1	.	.	TGTGCCAGCAGTTACAATCAGAAAACTGAAGCTTTCTTT	CASSYNQKTEAFF
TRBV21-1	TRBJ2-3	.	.	TGTGCCAGCAGCAGAGGGCGGACAGGGAGAGATACGCAGTATTTT	CASSRGRTGRDTQYF
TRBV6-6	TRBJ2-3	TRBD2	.	TGTGCCAGCAGTGGGACTAGCGGCGCAGATACGCAGTATTTT	CASSGTSGADTQYF
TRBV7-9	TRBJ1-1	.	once	TGTGCCAGCAGCTCCCTGGACAGACGGGCTTTCTTT	CASSSLDRRAFF
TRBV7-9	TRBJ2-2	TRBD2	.	TGTGCCAGCAGCTTAGTGGAGCGGGAGGGCCCTCGAACCGGGGAGCTGTTTTTT	CASSLVEREGPRTGELFF
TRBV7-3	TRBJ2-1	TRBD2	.	TGTGCCAGCAGCTTAACGGGAGGGCCGAAGAGTCCGGACAATGAGCAGTTCTTC	CASSLTGGPKSPDNEQFF
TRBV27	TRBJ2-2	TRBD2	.	TGTGCCAGCAGAAATCCCCTAGCGGGAGGCGGCGGGGAGCTGTTTTTT	CASRNPLAGGGGELFF
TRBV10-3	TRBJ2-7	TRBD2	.	TGTGCCACTGCTAGCGGACCCTACGAGCAGTACTTC	CATASGPYEQYF
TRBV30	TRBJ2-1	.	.	TGTGCCTGGACGAGGGGAGATGAGCAGTTCTTC	CAWTRGDEQFF
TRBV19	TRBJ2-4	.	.	TGTGCCAGTAGTCCGGCAGGGGGGATGGCCAAAAACATTCAGTACTTC	CASSPAGGMAKNIQYF
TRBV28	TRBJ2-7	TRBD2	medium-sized	TGTGCCAGCAGTTTATGGGGCGAACTAGCGGGAGGGGGCAACGAGCAGTACTTC	CASSLWGELAGGGNEQYF
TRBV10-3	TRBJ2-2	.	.	TGTGCCATCAGTGGGGACAAGAACACCGGGGAGCTGTTTTTT	CAISGDKNTGELFF
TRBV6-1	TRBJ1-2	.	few	TGTGCCAGCAGGATGGAGGTGAGGGACTATGGCTACACCTTC	CASRMEVRDYGYTF
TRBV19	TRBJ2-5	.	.	TGTGCCAGCAGGGATACGGCCGGGGAGACCCAGTACTTC	CASRDTAGETQYF
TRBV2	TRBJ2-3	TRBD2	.	TGTGCCAGCCTATGGCGGGAGGGCCGCACAGATACGCAGTATTTT	CASLWREGRTDTQYF
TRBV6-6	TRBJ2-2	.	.	TGTGCCAGCAGTTCCCCAATTCTCGGGGAGCTGTTTTTT	CASSSPILGELFF
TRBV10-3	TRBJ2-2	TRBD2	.	TGTGCCATCAGTGTCGGTGGACTAGCGGGAGGTAACACCGGGGAGCTGTTTTTT	CAISVGGLAGGNTGELFF
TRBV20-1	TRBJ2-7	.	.	TGCAGTGCTAGTTTGGCGGGCGAGCAGTACTTC	CSASLAGEQYF
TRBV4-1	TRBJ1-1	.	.	TGCGCCAGCAGCCAACCTTGGCGGGCGAACACTGAAGCTTTCTTT	CASSQPWRANTEAFF
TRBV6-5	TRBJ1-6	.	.	TGTGCCAGCAGTTACGGACTAAATTCACCCCTCCACTTT	CASSYGLNSPLHF
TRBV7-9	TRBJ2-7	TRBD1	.	TGTGCCAGCAGCCCCTGGACAGGGACAAGCTCCTACGAGCAGTACTTC	CASSPWTGTSSYEQYF
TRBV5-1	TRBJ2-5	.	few	TGCGCCAGCAGTCTCGCAGGGCTTACGGAGACCCAGTACTTC	CASSLAGLTETQYF
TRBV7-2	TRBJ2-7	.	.	TGTGCCAGCAGTCGTTGGCTCTCCTACGAGCAGTACTTC	CASSRWLSYEQYF
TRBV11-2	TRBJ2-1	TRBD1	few	TGTGCCAGCAGCTCGTTCCGGGACAGCCAGTTCTTC	CASSSFRDSQFF